The 8 T cell receptor beta chains given below trace back to one sample, sequenced in a study of cytomegalovirus exposure and HLA in healthy donors. In the PCR, 60 Vbeta and 13 Jbeta primers were used. Here immunoSEQ multiplex PCR was the method, and the copy in TCRdb shows in-frame clones only, minus some. This sample has 280,000 or so clones, with over 85% found just once. Source material: PBMCs. Receptor source: a woman under 30 in good health and CMV-seronegative.

This clone was detected once. This CDR3 reads CASSPSLAEGGGSYTF. CDR3 bases: TGTGCCAGCTCACCGTCTCTCGCGGAAGGGGGCGGGAGCTACACCTTC. The rearrangement links TRBV18 to TRBJ1-2; TRBD1 matches at 7 bases. Germline-derived CDR1 and CDR2 are KGHSH and LQKENI. V was pared by 3 bases and J by 9 bases, with 16 bases of the junction left unmatched. The length of the CDR3 is 16 residues.

The chain has TRBV15 and TRBJ2-5, with 9 positions matching TRBD2. With 0 bases clipped from V and 3 bases from J, the junction kept 5 bases outside the gene matches. The germline CDR1 and CDR2 sequences are LNHNV and YYDKDF (reference sequence). The CDR3 is 16 residues long. CDR3 bases: TGTGCCACCAGCAGAGATCTAGCTAGCGGGGAAGAGACCCAGTACTTC. This encodes CATSRDLASGEETQYF.

This chain uses TRBV6-4 with TRBJ1-2; unclear D gene. CDR3 length: 13 residues. Trimming took 3 bases from V and 8 from J, leaving 13 bases between them. Germline V CDR1 and CDR2: MRHNA, SNTAGT. CDR3 in DNA: TGTGCCAGCAGTGAGATTTCGGGGATCGGCTACACCTTC. This encodes CASSEISGIGYTF.

CDR3 in DNA: TGTGCCAGCAGCTCCTACCTTTGGGACAGTGACGGTGCCTTCACCATATATTTT. Translation: CASSSYLWDSDGAFTIYF. V is TRBV7-2 and J is TRBJ1-3; 7 nucleotides line up with TRBD1. J was trimmed by 9 bases and V by 4 bases; bases with no gene match: 21. The CDR3 consists of 18 residues. In germline, CDR1 is SGHTA, CDR2 FQGNSA.

This clone has only a few counts. The rearrangement uses TRBV29-1 and TRBJ1-2; D unresolved. This CDR3 has 12 amino acids. V dropped 5 bases and J dropped 3 bases, with 10 bases sitting between them. Germline CDR1 SQVTM, CDR2 ANQGSEA. In nucleotides, the CDR3 is TGCAGCGTTATGTTGAGGCACTATGGCTACACCTTC. Translated, it gives CSVMLRHYGYTF.

The chain couples TRBV7-3 to TRBJ2-5, with D possibly matching TRBD2 (5 bases). The V and J ends lost 0 bases and 5 bases respectively, with 13 bases between them. The CDR3 contains 15 residues. Per germline, CDR1 SGHTA and CDR2 FQGTGA. The CDR3 DNA sequence: TGTGCCAGCAGCTTAACGGGAGACTCTTATGAGACCCAGTACTTC. It yields the protein CASSLTGDSYETQYF.

Of note for this clone: In the same sample, other DNA sequences code for this CDR3. CDR3 loop: CASSVAGELFF. DNA of the CDR3: TGTGCCAGCAGCGTAGCTGGGGAGCTGTTTTTT. The genes are TRBV9 and TRBJ2-2; D is undetermined. The V end was cut by 0 bases, the J end by 8 bases, with 2 bases between. CDR1 SGDLS and CDR2 YYNGEE come from the germline V gene. The CDR3 is 11 residues long.

In regard to this clone: The junction departs from germline at one end; a sequencing error may be responsible. The J gene is TRBJ2-7, the V gene TRBV9, with 8 positions matching TRBD1. CDR3 length: 15 amino acids. Germline V CDR1 and CDR2: SGDLS, YYNGEE. CDR3 in amino acids: CVSSADQTGAYEQYF. DNA for the CDR3: TGTGTCAGCAGCGCGGACCAGACAGGGGCCTACGAGCAGTACTTC. Complete variable domain (other parts from reference TRBV9 and TRBJ2-7): DSGVTQTPKHLITATGQRVTLRCSPRSGDLSVYWYQQSLDQGLQFLIQYYNGEERAKGNILERFSAQQFPDLHSELNLSSLELGDSALYFCVSSADQTGAYEQYFGPGTRLTVT.